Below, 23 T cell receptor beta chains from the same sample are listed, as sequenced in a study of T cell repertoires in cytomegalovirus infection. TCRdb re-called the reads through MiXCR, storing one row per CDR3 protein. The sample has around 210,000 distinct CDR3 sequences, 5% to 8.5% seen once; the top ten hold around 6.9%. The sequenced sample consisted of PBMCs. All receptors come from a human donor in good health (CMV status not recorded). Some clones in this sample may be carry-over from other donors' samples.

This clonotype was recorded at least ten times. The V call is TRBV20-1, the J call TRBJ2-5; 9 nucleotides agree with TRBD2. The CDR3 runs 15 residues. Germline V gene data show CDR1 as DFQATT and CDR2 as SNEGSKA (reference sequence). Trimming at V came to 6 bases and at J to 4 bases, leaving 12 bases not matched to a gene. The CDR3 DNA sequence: TGCAGTGCAACCGGAGAGCGGGGGGCGGGAGAGACCCAGTACTTC. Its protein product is CSATGERGAGETQYF.

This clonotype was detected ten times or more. This CDR3 reads CAISELTDTQYF. The DNA of the CDR3 is TGTGCCATCAGTGAGCTCACAGATACGCAGTATTTT. The chain joins TRBV10-3 to TRBJ2-3; D is ambiguous. Looked up from germline, CDR1 is ENHRY and CDR2 is SYGVKD. With 2 bases removed from V and 2 bases from J, the gap between germline ends came to 2 bases. This CDR3 comprises 12 residues.

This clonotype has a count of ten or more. CDR3 sequence: CASSFSGGAADTQYF. The CDR3 DNA reads as TGTGCCAGCAGCTTCTCGGGGGGGGCCGCAGATACGCAGTATTTT. This chain connects TRBV7-2 to TRBJ2-3; TRBD2 agrees at 8 bases. J gave up 4 bases and V 3 bases, and 6 bases lay outside the gene matches. This CDR3 contains 15 residues. Per germline, CDR1 SGHTA and CDR2 FQGNSA. The full variable domain, rest sourced from reference TRBV7-2 and TRBJ2-3, is GAGVSQSPSNKVTEKGKDVELRCDPISGHTALYWYRQSLGQGLEFLIYFQGNSAPDKSGLPSDRFSAERTGGSVSTLTIQRTQQEDSAVYLCASSFSGGAADTQYFGPGTRLTVL.

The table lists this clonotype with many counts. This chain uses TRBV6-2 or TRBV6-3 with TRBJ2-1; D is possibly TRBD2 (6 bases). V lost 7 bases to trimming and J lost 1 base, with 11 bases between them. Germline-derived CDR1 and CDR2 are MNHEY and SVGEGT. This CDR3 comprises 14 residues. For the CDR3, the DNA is TGTGCCAGCAACACCGGGGGATCCTACAATGAGCAGTTCTTC. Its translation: CASNTGGSYNEQFF.

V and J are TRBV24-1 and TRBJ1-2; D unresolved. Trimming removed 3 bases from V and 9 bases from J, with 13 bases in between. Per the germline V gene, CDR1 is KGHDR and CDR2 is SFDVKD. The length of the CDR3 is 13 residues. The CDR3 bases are TGTGCCACCAGTGATGCACGGTCCAGGAGCTACACCTTC. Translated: CATSDARSRSYTF.

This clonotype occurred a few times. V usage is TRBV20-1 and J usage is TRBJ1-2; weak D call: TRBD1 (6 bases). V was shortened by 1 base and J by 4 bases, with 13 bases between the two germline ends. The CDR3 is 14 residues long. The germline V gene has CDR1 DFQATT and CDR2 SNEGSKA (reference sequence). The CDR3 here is CSARGAGATYGYTF. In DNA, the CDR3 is TGCAGTGCTAGAGGTGCAGGGGCGACCTATGGCTACACCTTC.

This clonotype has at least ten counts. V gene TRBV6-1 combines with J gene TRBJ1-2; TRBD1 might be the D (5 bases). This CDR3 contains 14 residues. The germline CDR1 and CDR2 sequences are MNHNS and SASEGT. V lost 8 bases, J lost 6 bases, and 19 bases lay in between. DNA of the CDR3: TGTGCCAGCCGACCCGATGCGGTAGGGGATGGCTACACCTTC. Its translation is CASRPDAVGDGYTF.

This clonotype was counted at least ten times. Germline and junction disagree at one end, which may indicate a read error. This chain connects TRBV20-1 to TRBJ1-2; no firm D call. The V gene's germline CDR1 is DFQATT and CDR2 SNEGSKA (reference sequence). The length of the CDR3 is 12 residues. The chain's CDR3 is CSARGVNGYTIF. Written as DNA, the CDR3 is TGCAGTGCTAGAGGAGTTAATGGCTACACCATTTTC.

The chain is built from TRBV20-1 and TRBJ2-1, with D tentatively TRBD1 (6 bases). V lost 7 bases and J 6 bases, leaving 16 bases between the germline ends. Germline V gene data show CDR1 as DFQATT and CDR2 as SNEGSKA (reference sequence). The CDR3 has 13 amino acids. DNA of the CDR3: TGCAGTGTCAGGGGCTTAGGAGTCAATGAGCAGTTCTTC. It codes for CSVRGLGVNEQFF.

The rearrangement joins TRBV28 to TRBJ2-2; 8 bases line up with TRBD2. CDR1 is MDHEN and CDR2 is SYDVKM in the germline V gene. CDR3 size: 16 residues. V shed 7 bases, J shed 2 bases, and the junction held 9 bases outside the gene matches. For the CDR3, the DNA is TGTGCCAGCATGGGGAGCGGGGGCCTAAACACCGGGGAGCTGTTTTTT. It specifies CASMGSGGLNTGELFF. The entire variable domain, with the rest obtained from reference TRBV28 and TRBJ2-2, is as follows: DVKVTQSSRYLVKRTGEKVFLECVQDMDHENMFWYRQDPGLGLRLIYFSYDVKMKEKGDIPEGYSVSREKKERFSLILESASTNQTSMYLCASMGSGGLNTGELFFGEGSRLTVL.

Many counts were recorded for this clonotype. Here the CDR3 DNA reads TGTGCCAGCAGCTTTGTGACAGGGGAGAGTGGCTACACCTTC. Translated: CASSFVTGESGYTF. The V call is TRBV7-2, the J call TRBJ1-2; 8 bases agree with TRBD1. V shed 3 bases, J shed 7 bases, and the junction held 7 bases outside the gene matches. CDR3 length equals 14 residues. Germline-derived CDR1 and CDR2 are SGHTA and FQGNSA. The full variable domain, completed using reference TRBV7-2 and TRBJ1-2, is GAGVSQSPSNKVTEKGKDVELRCDPISGHTALYWYRQSLGQGLEFLIYFQGNSAPDKSGLPSDRFSAERTGGSVSTLTIQRTQQEDSAVYLCASSFVTGESGYTFGSGTRLTVV.

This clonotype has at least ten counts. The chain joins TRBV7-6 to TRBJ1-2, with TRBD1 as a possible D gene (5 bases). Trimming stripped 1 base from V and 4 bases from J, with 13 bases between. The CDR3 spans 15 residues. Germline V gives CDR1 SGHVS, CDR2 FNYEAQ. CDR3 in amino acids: CASSLGIGGVYGYTF. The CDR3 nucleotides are TGTGCCAGCAGCTTAGGAATCGGGGGAGTCTATGGCTACACCTTC.

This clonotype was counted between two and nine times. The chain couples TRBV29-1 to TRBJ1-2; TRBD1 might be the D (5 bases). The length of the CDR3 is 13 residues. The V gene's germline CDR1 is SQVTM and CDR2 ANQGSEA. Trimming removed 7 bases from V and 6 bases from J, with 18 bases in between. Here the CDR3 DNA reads TGCAGCGGACTCGGGGGTTTAGGGGATGGCTACACCTTC. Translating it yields CSGLGGLGDGYTF.

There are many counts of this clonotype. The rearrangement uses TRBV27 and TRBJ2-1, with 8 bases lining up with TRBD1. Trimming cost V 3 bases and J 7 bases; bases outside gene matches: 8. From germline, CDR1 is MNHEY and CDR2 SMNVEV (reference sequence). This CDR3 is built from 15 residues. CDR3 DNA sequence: TGTGCCAGCAGTTTGGACAGGGTCTCCGGAAATGAGCAGTTCTTC. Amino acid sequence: CASSLDRVSGNEQFF.

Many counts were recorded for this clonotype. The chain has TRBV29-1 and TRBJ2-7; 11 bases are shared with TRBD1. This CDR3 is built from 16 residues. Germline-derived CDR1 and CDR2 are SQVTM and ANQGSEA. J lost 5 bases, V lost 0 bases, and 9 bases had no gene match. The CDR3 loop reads CSVEDPGQGGENEQYF. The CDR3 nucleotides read TGCAGCGTTGAAGATCCGGGACAGGGGGGTGAAAACGAGCAGTACTTC.

CDR3 DNA: TGCGCCAGCAGCCAGCTGACAGGCACTGGAAACACCATATATTTT. Translated: CASSQLTGTGNTIYF. The chain employs TRBV4-3 and TRBJ1-3; D is perhaps TRBD1 (6 bases). Germline CDR1 reads LGHNA; CDR2 reads YSLEER. This CDR3 is built from 15 residues. Trimming shortened V by 3 bases and J by 2 bases, and 11 bases separated the two germline ends.

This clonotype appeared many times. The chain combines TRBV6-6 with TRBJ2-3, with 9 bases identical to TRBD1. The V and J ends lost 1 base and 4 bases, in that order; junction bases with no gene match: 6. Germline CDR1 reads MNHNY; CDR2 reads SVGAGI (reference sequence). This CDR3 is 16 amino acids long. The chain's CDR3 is CASSYFSGQGSDTQYF. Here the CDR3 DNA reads TGTGCCAGCAGTTACTTCTCGGGACAGGGCTCAGATACGCAGTATTTT.

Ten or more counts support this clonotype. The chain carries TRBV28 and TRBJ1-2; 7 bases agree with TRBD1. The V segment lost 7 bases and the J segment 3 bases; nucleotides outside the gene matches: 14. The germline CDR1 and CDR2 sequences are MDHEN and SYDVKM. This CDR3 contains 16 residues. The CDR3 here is CASIAPGTASYYGYTF. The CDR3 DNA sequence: TGTGCCAGCATCGCACCGGGGACAGCGTCTTACTATGGCTACACCTTC.

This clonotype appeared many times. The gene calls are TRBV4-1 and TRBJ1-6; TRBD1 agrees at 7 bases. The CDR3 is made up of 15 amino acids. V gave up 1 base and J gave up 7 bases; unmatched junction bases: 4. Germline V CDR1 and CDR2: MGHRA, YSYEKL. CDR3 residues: CASSQAGGENSPLHF. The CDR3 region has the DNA TGCGCCAGCAGCCAAGCAGGGGGGGAAAATTCACCCCTCCACTTT.

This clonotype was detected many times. CDR3 sequence reads: CASSPLGPQLNTEAFF. Written as DNA, the CDR3 is TGTGCCAGCTCACCCTTGGGACCGCAGTTGAACACTGAAGCTTTCTTT. The chain is built from TRBV18 and TRBJ1-1; possibly TRBD1 for D (5 bases). The germline V gene has CDR1 KGHSH and CDR2 LQKENI. CDR3 length equals 16 residues. Trimming left V 3 bases short and J 0 bases short, with 14 bases between.

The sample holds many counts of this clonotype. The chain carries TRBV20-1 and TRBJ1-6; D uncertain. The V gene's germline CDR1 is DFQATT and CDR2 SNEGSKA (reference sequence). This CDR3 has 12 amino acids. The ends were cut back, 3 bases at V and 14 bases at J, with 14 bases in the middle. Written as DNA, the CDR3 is TGCAGTGCTAGTCACAGTCTTACGGCCCTCCACTTT. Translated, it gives CSASHSLTALHF.

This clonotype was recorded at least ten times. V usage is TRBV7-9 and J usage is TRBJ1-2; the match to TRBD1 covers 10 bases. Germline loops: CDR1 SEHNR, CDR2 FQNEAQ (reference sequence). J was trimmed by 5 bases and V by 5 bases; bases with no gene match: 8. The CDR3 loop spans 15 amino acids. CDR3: CASSPIGGQGYGYTF. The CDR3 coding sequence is TGTGCCAGCAGCCCCATCGGGGGACAGGGGTATGGCTACACCTTC.

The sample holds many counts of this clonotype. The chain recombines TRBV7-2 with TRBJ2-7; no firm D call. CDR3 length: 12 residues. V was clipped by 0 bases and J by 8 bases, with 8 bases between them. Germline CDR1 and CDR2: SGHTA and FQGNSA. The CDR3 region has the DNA TGTGCCAGCAGCTTAGCTGGATCCAAGCAGTACTTC. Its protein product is CASSLAGSKQYF.